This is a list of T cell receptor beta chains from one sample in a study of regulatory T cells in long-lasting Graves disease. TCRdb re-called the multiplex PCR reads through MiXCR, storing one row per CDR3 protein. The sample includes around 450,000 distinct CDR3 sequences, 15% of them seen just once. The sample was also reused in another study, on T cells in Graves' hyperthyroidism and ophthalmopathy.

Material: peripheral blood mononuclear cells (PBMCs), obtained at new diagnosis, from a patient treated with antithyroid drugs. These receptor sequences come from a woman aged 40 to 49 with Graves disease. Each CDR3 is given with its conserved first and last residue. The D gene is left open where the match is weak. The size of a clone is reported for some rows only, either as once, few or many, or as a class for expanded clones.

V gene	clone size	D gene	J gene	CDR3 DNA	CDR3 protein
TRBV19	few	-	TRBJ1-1	TGTGCCAGTAGGAGGGGTTGGGGGGGGGTGAACACTGAAGCTTTCTTT	CASRRGWGGVNTEAFF
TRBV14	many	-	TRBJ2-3	TGTGCCAGCAGCCAAGATTTTACAGATACGCAGTATTTT	CASSQDFTDTQYF
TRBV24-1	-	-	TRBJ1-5	TGTGCCACCAGTGCGGCGGGGGGAGGTGGATTCCAGCCCCAGCATTTT	CATSAAGGGGFQPQHF
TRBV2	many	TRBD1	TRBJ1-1	TGTGCCAGCAGCTGGGACAGTGAAGCTTTCTTT	CASSWDSEAFF
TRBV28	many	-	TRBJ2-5	TGTGCCAGCGGTGGGGGGACCCAGTACTTC	CASGGGTQYF
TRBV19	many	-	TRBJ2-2	TGTGCCAGTACCACCATTGAAGGCCCAGTCATTGGGGAGCTGTTTTTT	CASTTIEGPVIGELFF
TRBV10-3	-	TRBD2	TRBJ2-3	TGTGCCATCAGCGGACTAGCGGGACCCTACACAGATACGCAGTATTTT	CAISGLAGPYTDTQYF
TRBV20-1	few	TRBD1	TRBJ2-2	TGCAGTGCTAGCCTCGCCGGGGACAGTGCCGGGGAGCTGTTTTTT	CSASLAGDSAGELFF
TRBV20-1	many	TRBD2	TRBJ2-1	TGCAGTGCTTCTTCGACTAGCGGGACTATTGAGCAGTTCTTC	CSASSTSGTIEQFF
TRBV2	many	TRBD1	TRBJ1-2	TGTGCCAGCAGCCCGACAGGGAGGTTAATCTTC	CASSPTGRLIF
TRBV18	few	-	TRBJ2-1	TGTGCCAGCTCACCACCGAATAGAAATGAGCAGTTCTTC	CASSPPNRNEQFF
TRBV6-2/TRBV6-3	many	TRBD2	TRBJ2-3	TGTGCCACCAATGACGGGGGTAGCGGGCCTTGGGGCACAGATACGCAGTATTTT	CATNDGGSGPWGTDTQYF
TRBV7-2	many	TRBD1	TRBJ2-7	TGTGCCAGCAGCCACCGACAGGGGACCTACGAGCAGTACTTC	CASSHRQGTYEQYF
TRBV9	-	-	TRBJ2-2	TGTGCCAGCAGCGTAAAGGGGTCCGGGGAGCTGTTTTTT	CASSVKGSGELFF
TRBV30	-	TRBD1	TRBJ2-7	TGTGCCTGGAGTGGAAAGACGACAGGGGGCGTTTACGAGCAGTACTTC	CAWSGKTTGGVYEQYF
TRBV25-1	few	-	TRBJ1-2	TGTGCCAGCAGGGACGGGGGAGCTAACTATGGCTACACCTTC	CASRDGGANYGYTF
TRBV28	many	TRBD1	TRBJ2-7	TGTGCCAGCAGTTTATGGCCGGGACAGGGCAACTACGAGCAGTACTTC	CASSLWPGQGNYEQYF
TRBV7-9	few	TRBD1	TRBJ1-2	TGTGCCAGCAGCTCCACACTCCTACAGGGGGCCTCCAACTATGGCTACACCTTC	CASSSTLLQGASNYGYTF
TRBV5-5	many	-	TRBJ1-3	TGTGCCAGCAGCCGCCGGTTAGGGGAGGACACCATATATTTT	CASSRRLGEDTIYF
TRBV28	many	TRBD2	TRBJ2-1	TGTGCCAGCAGTTGGCTAGCGGGAGGTAATGAGCAGTTCTTC	CASSWLAGGNEQFF
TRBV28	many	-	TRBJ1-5	TGTGCCAGCAGTGAAGACCTCCAGTATAGCAATCAGCCCCAGCATTTT	CASSEDLQYSNQPQHF
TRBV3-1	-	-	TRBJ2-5	TGTGCCAGCAGCCAAGTTCGGGGTACCGAGGCCCAGTACTTC	CASSQVRGTEAQYF
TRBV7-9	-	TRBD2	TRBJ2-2	TGTGCCAGCACCGAACGACTAGCGGGAGGGCCGGTGGAGCTGTTTTTT	CASTERLAGGPVELFF
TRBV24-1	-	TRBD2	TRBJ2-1	TGTACCACCAGACATCCGGGACTAGCAACCTACAATGAGCAGTTCTTC	CTTRHPGLATYNEQFF
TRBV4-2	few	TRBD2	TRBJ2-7	TGTGCCAGCAGCCCTATCCTAGCGGGAGTACTCTACGAGCAGTACTTC	CASSPILAGVLYEQYF
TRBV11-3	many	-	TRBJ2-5	TGTGCCAGCAGCTTAGCCTCGGGACTCTCCCAGACCCAGTACTTC	CASSLASGLSQTQYF
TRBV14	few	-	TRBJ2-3	TGTGCCAGCAGCCAAAAGAAGTCCGTCACAGATACGCAGTATTTT	CASSQKKSVTDTQYF
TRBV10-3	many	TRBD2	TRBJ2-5	TGTGCCATCAGTGAGGGGACTAGCCTTGTTCAGACCCAGTACTTC	CAISEGTSLVQTQYF
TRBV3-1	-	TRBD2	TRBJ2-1	TGTGCCAGCAGCCAAGAACCACCGACTAGCGGGTGGTCTAATGAGCAGTTCTTC	CASSQEPPTSGWSNEQFF
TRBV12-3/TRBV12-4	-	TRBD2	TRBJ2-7	TGTGCCAGCAAGGGGCTAGCGGGAGGGCCCTCCGAGCAGTACTTC	CASKGLAGGPSEQYF
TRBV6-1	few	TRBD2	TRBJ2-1	TGTGCCAGCAGCCGGATCGGGACTAGCGGATACAATGAGCAGTTCTTC	CASSRIGTSGYNEQFF